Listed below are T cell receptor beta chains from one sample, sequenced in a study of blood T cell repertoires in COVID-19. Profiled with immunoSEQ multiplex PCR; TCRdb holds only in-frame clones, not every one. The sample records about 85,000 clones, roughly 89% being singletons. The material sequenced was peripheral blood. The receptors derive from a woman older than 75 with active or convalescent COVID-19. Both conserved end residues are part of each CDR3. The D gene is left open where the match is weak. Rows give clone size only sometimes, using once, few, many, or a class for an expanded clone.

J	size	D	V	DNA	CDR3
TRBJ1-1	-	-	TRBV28	TGTGCCAGCAGTAGGGGGGGCACTAGTTATTTCACTCTCTTT	CASSRGGTSYFTLF
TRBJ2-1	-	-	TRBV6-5	TGTGCCAGCAGCGAGCTGCGGCGCGGCAATGAGCAGTTCTTC	CASSELRRGNEQFF
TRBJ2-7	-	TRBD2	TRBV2	TGTGCCAGCATGAATGGGCGGGGGGGTGCCTACGAGGAGCAGTACTTC	CASMNGRGGAYEEQYF
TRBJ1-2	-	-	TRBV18	TGTGCCAGCTCTCCGGACAGAGCTGATGGCTACACCTTC	CASSPDRADGYTF
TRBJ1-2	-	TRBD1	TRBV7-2	TGTGCCAGCAGCTTCGGACAGGGATCCTATGGCTACACCTTC	CASSFGQGSYGYTF
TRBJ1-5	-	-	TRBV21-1	TGTGCCAGCAGCAGCGGCAGGGGGCGCGAACAGCCCCAGCATTTT	CASSSGRGREQPQHF
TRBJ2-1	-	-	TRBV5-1	TGCGCCAGCAGCTTGGCAGGGGTGCTAAGCAATGAGCAGTTCTTC	CASSLAGVLSNEQFF
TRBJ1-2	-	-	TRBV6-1	TGTGCCAGCAGTGAGTGGAGGGAGGGCGGCTACACCTTC	CASSEWREGGYTF
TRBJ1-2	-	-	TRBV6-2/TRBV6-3	TGTGCCAGCAGTTACTCGCTATATGGCTACACCTTC	CASSYSLYGYTF
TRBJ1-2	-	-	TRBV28	TGTGCCAGCAGTTTAGGCAGGGCCTTGGTTGGCTACACCTTC	CASSLGRALVGYTF
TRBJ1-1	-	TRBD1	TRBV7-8	TGTGCCAGCAGCTTGGGGACAGGGCGGGGTGAAGCTTTCTTT	CASSLGTGRGEAFF
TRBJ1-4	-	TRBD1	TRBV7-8	TGTGCCAGCAGCCCTGACAGGGGTGGAAAGGAAAAACTGTTTTTT	CASSPDRGGKEKLFF
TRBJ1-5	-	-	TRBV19	TGTGCCAGTACCCTGGGGGGGGCGAACAATCAGCCCCAGCATTTT	CASTLGGANNQPQHF
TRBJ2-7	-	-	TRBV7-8	TGTGCCAGCAGCTTCACGGCAACGGGGGAGCAGTACTTC	CASSFTATGEQYF
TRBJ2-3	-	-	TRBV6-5	TGTGCCAGCAGGACAGGATCCGTGGGGGAAGATACGCAGTATTTT	CASRTGSVGEDTQYF
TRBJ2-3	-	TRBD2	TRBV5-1	TGCGCCAGCAGCTTTTTTGGACTAGCGGGACTTCCTAACACAGATACGCAGTATTTT	CASSFFGLAGLPNTDTQYF
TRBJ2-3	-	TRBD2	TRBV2	TGTGCCAGCACCCGCTTAGCGGGAGGAACAGATACGCAGTATTTT	CASTRLAGGTDTQYF
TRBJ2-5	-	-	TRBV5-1	TGCGCCAGCAGCGTAGGACCGATTGATGGGGGGGAGACCCAGTACTTC	CASSVGPIDGGETQYF
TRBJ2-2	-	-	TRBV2	TGTGCCAGCAGTGACCGGGGATACACCGGGGAGCTGTTTTTT	CASSDRGYTGELFF
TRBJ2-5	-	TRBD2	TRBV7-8	TGTGCCAGCAGCGGTAGCGGGAGGGGGCAAGAGACCCAGTACTTC	CASSGSGRGQETQYF
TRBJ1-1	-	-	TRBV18	TGTGCCAGCTCACCACCCCCGGGGGACACTGAAGCTTTCTTT	CASSPPPGDTEAFF
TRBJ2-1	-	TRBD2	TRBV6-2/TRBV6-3	TGTGCCAGCAGTTACTCCCCCCCGGGAGGGTTGTACAATGAGCAGTTCTTC	CASSYSPPGGLYNEQFF
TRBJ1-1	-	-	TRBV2	TGTGCCAGCAGGTCCAGGGCTTATGGTGACTCTGAAGCTTTCTTT	CASRSRAYGDSEAFF
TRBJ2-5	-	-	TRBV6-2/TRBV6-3	TGTGCCAGCAGTTACGCGGCCGGGAGAAAGACCCAGTACTTC	CASSYAAGRKTQYF
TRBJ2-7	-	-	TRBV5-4	TGTGCCAGCAGCTTGTGGGACACTTACGAGCAGTACTTC	CASSLWDTYEQYF
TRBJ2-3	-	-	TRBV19	TGTGCCAGTGGTAGCGGAAGCACAGATACGCAGTATTTT	CASGSGSTDTQYF
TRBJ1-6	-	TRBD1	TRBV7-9	TGTGCCAGCAGCTTAGCAGGGGGCAATTCACCCCTCCACTTT	CASSLAGGNSPLHF
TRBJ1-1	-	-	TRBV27	TGTGCCAGCAGAAAATTTAACAGGGAGAACACTGAAGCTTTCTTT	CASRKFNRENTEAFF
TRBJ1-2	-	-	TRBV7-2	TGTGCCAGCAGCCCTGACAGGAACTATGGCTACACCTTC	CASSPDRNYGYTF
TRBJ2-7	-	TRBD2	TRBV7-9	TGTGCCAGCAGTCACACCGGGACTAGCGGAGAGCAGTACTTC	CASSHTGTSGEQYF
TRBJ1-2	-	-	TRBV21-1	TGTGCCAGCAGCAAAGAGAAGGGGGCGAGGACCAAAACCTATGGCTACACCTTC	CASSKEKGARTKTYGYTF
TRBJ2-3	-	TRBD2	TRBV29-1	TGCAGCGTTTCAAGATCTAGCGGGAGCTCAGATACGCAGTATTTT	CSVSRSSGSSDTQYF
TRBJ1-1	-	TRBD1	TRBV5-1	TGCGCCAGCAGCTTGGAGGGACAGGGATGGACTGAAGCTTTCTTT	CASSLEGQGWTEAFF
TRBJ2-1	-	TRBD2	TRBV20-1	TGCAGTGCTAGTTCCGTAGCGGGAGTGGGAGAGCAGTTCTTC	CSASSVAGVGEQFF
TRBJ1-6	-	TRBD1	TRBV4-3	TGCGCCAGCAGCCAAGGACAGGGCAGATCACCCCTCCACTTT	CASSQGQGRSPLHF
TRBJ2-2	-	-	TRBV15	TGTGCCACAGCTGGGGGACAGAACACCGGGGAGCTGTTTTTT	CATAGGQNTGELFF
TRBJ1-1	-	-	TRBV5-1	TGCGCCAGCAGTCTGTCCAGGGCGAACACTGAAGCTTTCTTT	CASSLSRANTEAFF
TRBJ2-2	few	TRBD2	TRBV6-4	TGTGCCAGCAGTGTCTTAGCGGGAGGTAGCACCGGGGAGCTGTTTTTT	CASSVLAGGSTGELFF
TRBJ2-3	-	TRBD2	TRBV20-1	TGCAGTGCTAGTAGGTCAGCGGGAGGAGGCGATACGCAGTATTTT	CSASRSAGGGDTQYF